The subject of this entry is one T cell receptor beta chain. The sort gate was single viable CD3+CD4+CD8-CD45RO+ cells for memory CD4+ T cells. After thawing, CD4+ T cells were positively selected. Sequencing used immunoSEQ multiplex PCR; TCRdb keeps in-frame clones, though not all of them. The sample consists of 50,000 or so clones, 82% of them appearing once. These data come from a study of memory CD4+ T cells and cytomegalovirus serostatus. Trimming shortened V by 6 bases and J by 6 bases, and 9 bases separated the two germline ends. This CDR3 has 12 amino acids. Germline V gene sequence: CDR1 KGHSH, CDR2 LQKENI.

The chain uses TRBV18 and TRBJ2-1; D possibly corresponds to TRBD2 (5 bases). The sample taken for sequencing was memory CD4+ T cells from blood. The receptor was isolated from an adult in good health and CMV-seronegative. The CDR3 spells CASSAEGNEQFF. As DNA, the CDR3 is TGTGCCAGCTCGGCCGAGGGCAATGAGCAGTTCTTC.